These 18 T cell receptor beta chains came from one sample sequenced in a study of neurological immune-mediated disorders. From the 5' RACE reads, TCRdb called clonotypes with MiXCR, one entry per CDR3 protein. This repertoire shows about 65,000 distinct CDR3 sequences, over 4% found once; its top ten account for about 2.4%. What was sequenced was PBMCs. These receptors all stem from a man aged 45-65 years with multiple sclerosis.

This clonotype was seen repeatedly, ten times or more. V and J are TRBV21-1 and TRBJ1-1; TRBD1 was called by the table and not checked on the DNA. TRBV21-1 is labeled a pseudogene. The CDR3 length is 17 residues. CDR3 DNA: TGTGCCAGCAGCGCACCCGGGGTATCTAGGAAGGGTCCTGAAGCTTTCTTT. Translating it yields CASSAPGVSRKGPEAFF.

The CDR3 bases are TGTGCCAGCAGCCCAGAGTTTTCTGGAAACACCATATATTTT. This translates into CASSPEFSGNTIYF. The chain is built from TRBV6-2 or TRBV6-3 and TRBJ1-3; D is unclear. The CDR3 sequence is 14 residues long. V was cut by 6 bases and J by 1 base, with 10 bases left in between. The germline V gene has CDR1 MNHEY and CDR2 SVGEGT.

This clonotype was counted many times. The V call is TRBV5-1, the J call TRBJ2-5, with D perhaps assigned TRBD1 or TRBD2 (6 bases each). From germline, CDR1 is SGHRS and CDR2 YFSETQ. V shed 2 bases and J shed 4 bases, with 15 bases lying between them. CDR3 length equals 15 residues. CDR3 region: CASSFSGAIRETQYF. The DNA of the CDR3 is TGCGCCAGCAGCTTCTCGGGGGCGATCAGAGAGACCCAGTACTTC.

This clonotype was detected ten times or more. The J gene is TRBJ1-1, the V gene TRBV12-3 or TRBV12-4; the D is unclear. V was shortened by 6 bases and J by 0 bases, with 11 bases between the two germline ends. This CDR3 has 14 residues. The CDR3, as DNA: TGTGCCAGCAGGGCAGGCAACATGAACACTGAAGCTTTCTTT. This encodes CASRAGNMNTEAFF.

A remark on this clonotype: Germline and junction disagree at one end, which may indicate a read error. V usage is TRBV7-8 and J usage is TRBJ1-5; no clear D gene. Germline loops: CDR1 SGHVS, CDR2 FQNEAQ. The CDR3 totals 13 residues. In nucleotides, the CDR3 is TGTGCCAGCAGCCTTACTCACGGGCAGCCCCAGAATTTT. It translates to CASSLTHGQPQNF.

The chain is built from TRBV12-3 or TRBV12-4 and TRBJ2-1, with 9 bases that match TRBD1. After removal of 5 bases from V and 4 bases from J, the junction contained 9 bases not matched to a gene. The CDR3 has 16 residues. CDR3 protein: CASSLWDRAGYNEQFF. The CDR3 DNA reads as TGTGCCAGCAGTCTTTGGGACAGGGCGGGGTACAATGAGCAGTTCTTC.

The table lists this clonotype with many counts. The chain uses TRBV20-1 and TRBJ2-7; 8 nucleotides line up with TRBD1. The germline V gene encodes CDR1 DFQATT and CDR2 SNEGSKA (reference sequence). The ends lost 3 bases at V and 2 bases at J; junction bases unmatched: 3. The CDR3 is 13 amino acids. DNA for the CDR3: TGCAGTGCTAGTCAGGGGGCCACCTACGAGCAGTACTTC. Its translation is CSASQGATYEQYF.

The table lists this clonotype with many counts. The chain joins TRBV5-6 to TRBJ1-2; a possible D gene is TRBD1 (5 bases). The CDR3 is 17 residues long. The germline V gene encodes CDR1 SGHDT and CDR2 YYEEEE. Trimming left V 3 bases short and J 7 bases short, with 25 bases between. The CDR3 DNA follows: TGTGCCAGCAGCTCCCGGGACCCCAACTTTTTCTTCAGTGGCTACACCTTC. Its protein is CASSSRDPNFFFSGYTF.

There are a few counts of this clonotype. The gene calls are TRBV20-1 and TRBJ1-6, with D possibly being TRBD1 (5 bases). Per the germline V gene, CDR1 is DFQATT and CDR2 is SNEGSKA (reference sequence). The CDR3 is made up of 14 amino acids. Trimming cost V 0 bases and J 10 bases, with 13 bases left between them. The CDR3 DNA follows: TGCAGTGCTAGAGATGGGACGAGTTACTCACCCCTCCACTTT. Protein: CSARDGTSYSPLHF.

The rearrangement links TRBV5-1 to TRBJ1-1, with D hard to call. Trimming cost V 0 bases and J 5 bases, with 14 bases left between them. Germline CDR1 SGHRS, CDR2 YFSETQ. This CDR3 has 15 residues. CDR3 in amino acids: CASSLALGRATEAFF. The CDR3 DNA reads TGCGCCAGCAGCTTGGCCTTAGGAAGGGCGACTGAAGCTTTCTTT. The complete variable domain, with remaining parts taken from reference TRBV5-1 and TRBJ1-1, reads KAGVTQTPRYLIKTRGQQVTLSCSPISGHRSVSWYQQTPGQGLQFLFEYFSETQRNKGNFPGRFSGRQFSNSRSEMNVSTLELGDSALYLCASSLALGRATEAFFGQGTRLTVV.

This clonotype was picked up a small number of times. The chain combines TRBV5-1 with TRBJ1-3, with D unclear. V was cut by 4 bases and J by 4 bases, with 9 bases left in between. The V gene's germline CDR1 is SGHRS and CDR2 YFSETQ. There are 13 residues in the CDR3. CDR3 sequence (DNA): TGCGCCAGCAGCCCTGAACCAGGAAACACCATATATTTT. Translation: CASSPEPGNTIYF.

This clonotype turned up a few times. This chain joins TRBV5-5 and TRBJ1-6; D perhaps matches TRBD1 (6 bases). The CDR3 covers 15 residues. Trimming cost V 3 bases and J 13 bases, with 20 bases left between them. Germline CDR1 SGHKS, CDR2 YYEKEE (reference sequence). This chain's CDR3 is CASSSTGGLAIPLHF. Written as DNA, the CDR3 is TGTGCCAGCAGCTCCACCGGGGGCCTGGCCATCCCCCTCCACTTT.

This clonotype was detected a few times. This chain joins TRBV7-9 and TRBJ1-4; D remains unclear. The CDR3 sequence is 14 residues long. Deletions cut 4 bases from V and 6 bases from J, with 12 bases between. Germline V gene data show CDR1 as SEHNR and CDR2 as FQNEAQ (reference sequence). The CDR3 here is CASSSGAGDEKLFF. CDR3 nucleotides: TGTGCCAGCAGCTCCGGAGCGGGCGATGAAAAACTGTTTTTT.

This clonotype was counted at least ten times. The chain links TRBV15 to TRBJ2-1, with D possibly TRBD1 on 6 matching bases. The CDR3 contains 12 residues. V was trimmed by 0 bases and J by 9 bases, leaving 6 bases between them. Germline V CDR1 and CDR2: LNHNV, YYDKDF (reference sequence). The CDR3 coding sequence is TGTGCCACCAGCAGAGAAGGGGGTGAGCAGTTCTTC. The encoded protein is CATSREGGEQFF.

This clonotype was seen at least ten times. The chain is built from TRBV5-1 and TRBJ1-6; a possible D gene is TRBD1 (6 bases). Germline V gene data show CDR1 as SGHRS and CDR2 as YFSETQ. The CDR3 is 15 residues long. V gave up 0 bases and J gave up 10 bases, with 14 bases separating them. The CDR3 region is CASSLAGRGGSPLHF. The CDR3 nucleotides are TGCGCCAGCAGCTTGGCCGGCAGGGGAGGCTCACCCCTCCACTTT.

This clonotype showed up many times. J is TRBJ1-1 and V is TRBV20-1; D not resolved. In germline, CDR1 is DFQATT, CDR2 SNEGSKA (reference sequence). This CDR3 is built from 14 residues. Trimming removed 0 bases at V and 1 base at J, with 9 bases between. The CDR3 region has the DNA TGCAGTGCTAGAGACGCGGGGAAGAACACTGAAGCTTTCTTT. Translation: CSARDAGKNTEAFF.

This clonotype was recorded many times. The chain is built from TRBV20-1 and TRBJ1-1; D remains ambiguous. The CDR3 covers 13 residues. The ends were cut back, 1 base at V and 10 bases at J, with 16 bases in the middle. Germline values: CDR1 DFQATT, CDR2 SNEGSKA (reference sequence). The CDR3 region is CSARVREPLGAFF. CDR3 nucleotide sequence: TGCAGTGCTAGAGTCCGGGAACCTTTGGGAGCTTTCTTT.

This clonotype was observed at least ten times. The chain carries TRBV13 and TRBJ1-2; D is perhaps TRBD1 (5 bases). The CDR3 has 13 residues. The V end lost 0 bases, the J end lost 6 bases, and 8 bases lay between the germline ends. Germline V gene sequence: CDR1 PRHDT, CDR2 FYEKMQ (reference sequence). The CDR3 bases are TGTGCCAGCAGCTTAGGGCAGGGTGATGGCTACACCTTC. It translates to CASSLGQGDGYTF.